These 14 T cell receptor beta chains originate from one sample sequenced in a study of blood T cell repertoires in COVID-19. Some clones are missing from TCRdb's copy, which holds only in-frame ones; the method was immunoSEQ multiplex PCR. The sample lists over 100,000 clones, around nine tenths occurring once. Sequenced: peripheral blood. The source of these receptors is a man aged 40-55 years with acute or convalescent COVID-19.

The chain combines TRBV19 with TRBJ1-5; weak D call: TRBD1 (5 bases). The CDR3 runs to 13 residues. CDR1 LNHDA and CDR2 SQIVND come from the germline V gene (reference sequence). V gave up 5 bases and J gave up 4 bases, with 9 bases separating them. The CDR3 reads CASSPQGNQPQHF. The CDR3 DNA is TGTGCCAGTAGTCCCCAGGGTAATCAGCCCCAGCATTTT.

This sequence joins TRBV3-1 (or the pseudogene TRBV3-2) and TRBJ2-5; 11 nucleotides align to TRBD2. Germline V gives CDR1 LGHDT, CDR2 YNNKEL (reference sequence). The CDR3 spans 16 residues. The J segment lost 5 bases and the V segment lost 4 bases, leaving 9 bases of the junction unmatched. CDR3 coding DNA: TGTGCCAGCAGCCTGAATTCACTAGCGGGAGTTGAGACCCAGTACTTC. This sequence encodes CASSLNSLAGVETQYF.

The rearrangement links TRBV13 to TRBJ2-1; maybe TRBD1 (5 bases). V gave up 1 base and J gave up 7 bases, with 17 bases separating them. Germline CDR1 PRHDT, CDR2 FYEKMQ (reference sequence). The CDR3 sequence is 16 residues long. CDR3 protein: CASSLVGHGMGNEQFF. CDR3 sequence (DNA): TGTGCCAGCAGCTTAGTTGGACATGGGATGGGGAATGAGCAGTTCTTC.

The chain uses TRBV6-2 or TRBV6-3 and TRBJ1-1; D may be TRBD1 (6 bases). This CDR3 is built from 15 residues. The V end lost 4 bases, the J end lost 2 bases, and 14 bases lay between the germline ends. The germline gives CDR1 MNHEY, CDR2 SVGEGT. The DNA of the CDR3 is TGTGCCAGCAGTTCCGCGAGGGGGAGCAACACTGAAGCTTTCTTT. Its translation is CASSSARGSNTEAFF.

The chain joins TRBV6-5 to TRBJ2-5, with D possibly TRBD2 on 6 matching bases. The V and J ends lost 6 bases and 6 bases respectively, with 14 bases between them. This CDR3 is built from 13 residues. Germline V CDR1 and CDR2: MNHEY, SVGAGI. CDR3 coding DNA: TGTGCCAGCAGCCGGGACTTCGATAAGACCCAGTACTTC. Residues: CASSRDFDKTQYF.

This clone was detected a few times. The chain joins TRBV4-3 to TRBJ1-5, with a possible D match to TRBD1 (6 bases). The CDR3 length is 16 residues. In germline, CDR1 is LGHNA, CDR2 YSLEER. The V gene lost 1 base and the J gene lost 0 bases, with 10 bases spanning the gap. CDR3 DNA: TGCGCCAGCAGCCAAGTCGTGGGGGCTAGCAATCAGCCCCAGCATTTT. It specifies CASSQVVGASNQPQHF.

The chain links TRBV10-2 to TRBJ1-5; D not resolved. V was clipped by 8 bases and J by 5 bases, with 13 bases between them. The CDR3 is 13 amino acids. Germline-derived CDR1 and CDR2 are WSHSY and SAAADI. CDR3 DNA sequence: TGCGCCAGCGGATGGGGAGGTGATCAGCCCCAGCATTTT. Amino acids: CASGWGGDQPQHF.

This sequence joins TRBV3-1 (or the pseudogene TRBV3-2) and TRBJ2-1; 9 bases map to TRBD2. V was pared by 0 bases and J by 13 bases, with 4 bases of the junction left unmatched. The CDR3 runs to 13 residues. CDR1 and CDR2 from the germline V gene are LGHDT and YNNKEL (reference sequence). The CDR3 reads CASSQDWGLAQFF. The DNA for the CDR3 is TGTGCCAGCAGCCAAGATTGGGGACTAGCCCAGTTCTTC.

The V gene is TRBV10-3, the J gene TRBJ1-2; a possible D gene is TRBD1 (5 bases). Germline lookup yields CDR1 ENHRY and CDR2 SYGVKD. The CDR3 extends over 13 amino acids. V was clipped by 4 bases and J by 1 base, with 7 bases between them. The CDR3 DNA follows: TGTGCCATCAGTGTGGACAATAACTATGGCTACACCTTC. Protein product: CAISVDNNYGYTF.

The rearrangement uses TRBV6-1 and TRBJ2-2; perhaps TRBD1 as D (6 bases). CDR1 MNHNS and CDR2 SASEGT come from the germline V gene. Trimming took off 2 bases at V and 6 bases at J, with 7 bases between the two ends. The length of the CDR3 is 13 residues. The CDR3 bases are TGTGCCAGCAGTGAATCAGGGGCCGGGGAGCTGTTTTTT. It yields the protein CASSESGAGELFF.

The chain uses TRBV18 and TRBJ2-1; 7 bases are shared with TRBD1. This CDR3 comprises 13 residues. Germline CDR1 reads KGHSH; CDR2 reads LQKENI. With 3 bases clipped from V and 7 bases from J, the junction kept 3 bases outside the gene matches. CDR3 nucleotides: TGTGCCAGCTCACCCGACAGGGTAAATGAGCAGTTCTTC. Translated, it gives CASSPDRVNEQFF. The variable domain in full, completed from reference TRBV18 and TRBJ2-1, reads NAGVMQNPRHLVRRRGQEARLRCSPMKGHSHVYWYRQLPEEGLKFMVYLQKENIIDESGMPKERFSAEFPKEGPSILRIQQVVRGDSAAYFCASSPDRVNEQFFGPGTRLTVL.

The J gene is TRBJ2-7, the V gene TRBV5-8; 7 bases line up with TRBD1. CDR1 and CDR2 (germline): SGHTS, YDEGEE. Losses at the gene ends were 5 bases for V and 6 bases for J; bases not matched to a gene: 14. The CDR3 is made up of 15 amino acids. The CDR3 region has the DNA TGTGCCAGCAGACCGAGACAGGGAATGTCTTCCGAGCAGTACTTC. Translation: CASRPRQGMSSEQYF.

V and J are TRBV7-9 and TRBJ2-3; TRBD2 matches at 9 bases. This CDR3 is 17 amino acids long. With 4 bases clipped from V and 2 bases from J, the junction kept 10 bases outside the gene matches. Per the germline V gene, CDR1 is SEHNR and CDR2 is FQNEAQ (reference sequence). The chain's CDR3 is CASSSLASGNPTDTQYF. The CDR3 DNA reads TGTGCCAGCAGCTCCCTGGCTAGCGGGAACCCCACAGATACGCAGTATTTT.

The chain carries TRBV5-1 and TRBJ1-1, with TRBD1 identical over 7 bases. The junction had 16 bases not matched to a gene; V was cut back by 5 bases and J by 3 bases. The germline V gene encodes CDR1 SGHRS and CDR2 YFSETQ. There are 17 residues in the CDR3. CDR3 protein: CASSHIWGAQGDTEAFF. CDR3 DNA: TGCGCCAGCAGTCATATTTGGGGGGCGCAGGGGGACACTGAAGCTTTCTTT. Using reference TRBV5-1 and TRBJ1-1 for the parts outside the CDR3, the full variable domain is KAGVTQTPRYLIKTRGQQVTLSCSPISGHRSVSWYQQTPGQGLQFLFEYFSETQRNKGNFPGRFSGRQFSNSRSEMNVSTLELGDSALYLCASSHIWGAQGDTEAFFGQGTRLTVV.